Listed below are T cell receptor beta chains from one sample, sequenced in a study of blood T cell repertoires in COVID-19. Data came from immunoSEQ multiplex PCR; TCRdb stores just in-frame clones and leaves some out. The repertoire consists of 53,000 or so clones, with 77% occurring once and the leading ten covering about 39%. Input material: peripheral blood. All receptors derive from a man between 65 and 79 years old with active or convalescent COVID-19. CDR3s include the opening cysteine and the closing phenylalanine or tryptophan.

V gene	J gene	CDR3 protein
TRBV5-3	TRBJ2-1	CARSFYRGPNEQFF
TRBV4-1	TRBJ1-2	CASSHGPRGEYGYTF
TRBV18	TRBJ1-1	CASSPGTRGPTEAFF
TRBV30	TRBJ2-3	CAWSVPSGGPDTQYF
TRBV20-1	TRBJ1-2	CSAGLSYTF
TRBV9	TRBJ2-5	CASSVAGGQLIIDQETQYF
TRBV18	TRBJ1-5	CASSPGQGSNQPQHF
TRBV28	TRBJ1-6	CAIPGGTGINSPLHF
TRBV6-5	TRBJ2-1	CASSRTRREQFF
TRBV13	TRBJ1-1	CASSPTELNTEAFF
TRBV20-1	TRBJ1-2	CSARISRGYTF
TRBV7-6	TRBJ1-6	CASSSARGNNSPLHF
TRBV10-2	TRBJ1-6	CASRDGNFYNSPLHF
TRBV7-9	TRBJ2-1	CASRSMGISSGYNEQFF
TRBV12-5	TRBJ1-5	CASGLVGTTLSNQPQHF
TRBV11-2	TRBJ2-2	CASSPRQNTGELFF
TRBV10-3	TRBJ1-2	CAISVAGGAYGYTF
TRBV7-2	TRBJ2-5	CASSPTSFETQYF
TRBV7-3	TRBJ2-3	CASSPPGTGGTDTQYF
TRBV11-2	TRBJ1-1	CASRTGASTEAFF
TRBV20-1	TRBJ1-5	CSASKGYSGQPQHF
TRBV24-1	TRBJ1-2	CATSDGTVGVYGYTF
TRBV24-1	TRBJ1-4	CATSSGDPNEKLFF
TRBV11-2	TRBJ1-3	CASSRPGQTSGNTIYF
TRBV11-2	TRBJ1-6	CASSGGQNNSPLHF
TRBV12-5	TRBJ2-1	CASVPARGYNEQFF
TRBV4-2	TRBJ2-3	CASSHRSGGSGRDTQYF
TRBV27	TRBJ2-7	CASRGLGADSYEQYF
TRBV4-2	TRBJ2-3	CASSHPPSVSGVYTDTQYF
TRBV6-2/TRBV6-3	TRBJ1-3	CASSSWTLSGNTIYF
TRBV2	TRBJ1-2	CASRGDRTYGYTF
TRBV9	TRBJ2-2	CASSVRFGGQGTGELFF
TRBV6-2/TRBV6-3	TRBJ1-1	CASSYSDRGSTEAFF
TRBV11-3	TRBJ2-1	CASSLAGGINEQFF
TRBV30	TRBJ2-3	CAWSRTGGTDTQYF
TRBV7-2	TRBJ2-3	CASTWGQSTDTQYF
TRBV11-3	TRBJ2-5	CASSLQGLAGGTETQYF
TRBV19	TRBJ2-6	CASSIRFRGTGANVLTF
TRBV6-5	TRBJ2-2	CASSLRDGELFF